This T cell receptor (beta chain) was observed in a study of blood T cell repertoires in COVID-19. Study in general: Acute and convalescent COVID-19 samples came from the United States, Italy and Spain. In each case, the material was cDNA or gDNA derived from T cells, B-cell-depleted T cells, or PBMCs.

Authors' analysis steps: The assay estimated nucleated cells by amplifying reference gene primers. Measured with immunoSEQ multiplex PCR; TCRdb has only the in-frame clones, and not every one. The V and J calls and clone size were taken over from that table, and D and trimming were inferred from the DNA. The top ten clones hold around 10% of a sample with hundreds of thousands of clones, about nine tenths of them seen once. The germline V gene encodes CDR1 KGHSH and CDR2 LQKENI. Trimming stripped 0 bases from V and 5 bases from J, with 8 bases between. The CDR3 covers 13 residues. Recruited during active infection, patients (from Seattle) were subsequently followed longitudinally.

This clonotype originated in a woman in her twenties or thirties with COVID-19, enrolled during active disease. Sequencing used peripheral blood. The chain carries TRBV18 and TRBJ2-7; no definite D call. DNA for the CDR3: TGTGCCAGCTCACCACCGTTTAGCAACGAGCAGTACTTC. It yields the protein CASSPPFSNEQYF.